The 25 T cell receptor beta chains presented below share a single source sample, sequenced in a study of STAT5B mutations in CD4+ large granular lymphocyte leukemia. The table came from immunoSEQ multiplex PCR; TCRdb's copy has only in-frame clones and leaves some out. The table has roughly 30,000 clones, under 85% seen once. The sample was CD4+ T cells from blood buffy coats. The receptors derive from a human donor in good health.

This clone was detected once. V is TRBV6-6 and J is TRBJ2-1; 10 positions agree with TRBD2. The CDR3 runs 15 residues. The V gene end was trimmed by 7 bases and the J gene end by 7 bases; junction bases not matched to a gene: 10. Germline V gives CDR1 MNHNY, CDR2 SVGAGI (reference sequence). The CDR3 here is CASTLAGEQWNEQFF. The CDR3 nucleotides are TGTGCCAGCACCCTAGCGGGGGAGCAGTGGAATGAGCAGTTCTTC.

V gene TRBV7-2 combines with J gene TRBJ2-1, with 13 positions matching TRBD2. V shed 5 bases, J shed 0 bases, and the junction held 10 bases outside the gene matches. Germline loops: CDR1 SGHTA, CDR2 FQGNSA. The CDR3 is 19 residues long. The CDR3 coding sequence is TGTGCCAGCAGCCCAGGGGGACTAGCGGGAAGAGGCTCCTACAATGAGCAGTTCTTC. This sequence encodes CASSPGGLAGRGSYNEQFF.

V gene TRBV5-1 combines with J gene TRBJ2-1; the match to TRBD1 covers 9 bases. The CDR3 extends over 17 amino acids. The germline CDR1 and CDR2 sequences are SGHRS and YFSETQ. With V trimmed by 4 bases and J by 6 bases, 14 bases remained unmatched. CDR3 DNA: TGCGCCAGCAGCCCGAAAACCACAGGGGGCAAGGGCAATGAGCAGTTCTTC. Protein sequence: CASSPKTTGGKGNEQFF.

CDR3 sequence: CASSSTSHRINEQFF. CDR3 bases: TGTGCCAGCAGCTCAACTAGCCACAGGATAAATGAGCAGTTCTTC. The chain recombines TRBV11-3 with TRBJ2-1; a possible D gene is TRBD2 (6 bases). The CDR3 totals 15 residues. Germline lookup yields CDR1 SGHNT and CDR2 YENEEA. V shed 4 bases and J shed 7 bases, with 17 bases lying between them.

This chain joins TRBV5-1 and TRBJ1-1; TRBD1 matches 7 bases. The CDR3 contains 15 residues. The V segment lost 4 bases and the J segment 5 bases; nucleotides outside the gene matches: 11. CDR1 and CDR2 (germline): SGHRS, YFSETQ. In DNA form, the CDR3 reads TGCGCCAGCAGCCTGGGGGGACCACAGGGGACTGAAGCTTTCTTT. This sequence encodes CASSLGGPQGTEAFF.

The chain carries TRBV19 and TRBJ2-2; TRBD1 is a possible D gene (7 bases). The germline V gene has CDR1 LNHDA and CDR2 SQIVND (reference sequence). The CDR3 extends over 17 amino acids. The germline V and J ends were trimmed by 7 bases and 2 bases, with 20 bases remaining between them. CDR3 in amino acids: CASIGGRGTSNTGELFF. The CDR3 coding sequence is TGTGCCAGTATAGGGGGCCGGGGGACAAGCAACACCGGGGAGCTGTTTTTT.

This clone was recorded once. The rearrangement uses TRBV27 and TRBJ1-3; 9 nucleotides align to TRBD1. V shed 6 bases, J shed 0 bases, and the junction held 9 bases outside the gene matches. The CDR3 is 17 residues long. The germline CDR1 and CDR2 sequences are MNHEY and SMNVEV (reference sequence). CDR3 amino acids: CASSWGTGPISGNTIYF. The CDR3 bases are TGTGCCAGCAGCTGGGGGACAGGGCCGATCTCTGGAAACACCATATATTTT.

The CDR3, as DNA: TGTGCCAGCAGCTTAATAGGGGGAGAGACCCAGTACTTC. Its protein product is CASSLIGGETQYF. The chain employs TRBV7-2 and TRBJ2-5; possibly TRBD1 for D (6 bases). V shed 2 bases and J shed 4 bases, with 8 bases lying between them. Germline CDR1 reads SGHTA; CDR2 reads FQGNSA. This CDR3 is 13 amino acids long.

The CDR3 DNA is TGTGCCAGCAGTGCCCGGGGTAAGGACACTGAAGCTTTCTTT. Protein: CASSARGKDTEAFF. The rearrangement joins TRBV6-1 to TRBJ1-1, with D unresolved. V lost 4 bases and J 3 bases, leaving 12 bases between the germline ends. The V gene's germline CDR1 is MNHNS and CDR2 SASEGT. This CDR3 is 14 amino acids long.

This clone was recorded once. V usage is TRBV10-3 and J usage is TRBJ1-2; perhaps TRBD1 as D (6 bases). Deletions cut 8 bases from V and 8 bases from J, with 12 bases between. Germline V CDR1 and CDR2: ENHRY, SYGVKD. The CDR3 loop spans 11 amino acids. CDR3 protein: CAILTGDGYTF. The CDR3 DNA reads as TGTGCCATCCTGACAGGAGACGGCTACACCTTC.

This chain joins TRBV12-1 and TRBJ2-7; the D call of TRBD2 is as the table states it, not checked on the DNA. TRBV12-1 represents a pseudogene. The CDR3 runs to 15 residues. The chain's CDR3 is CASSFKPRHEGEQYV. The CDR3 coding sequence is TGTGCCAGCAGCTTTAAGCCGCGCCATGAGGGCGAGCAGTACGTC.

The rearrangement joins TRBV19 to TRBJ2-5; weak D call: TRBD2 (6 bases). Germline V gene lookup returns CDR1 LNHDA and CDR2 SQIVND (reference sequence). The V and J ends lost 7 bases and 5 bases respectively, with 20 bases between them. This CDR3 contains 15 residues. The CDR3 here is CASTSTRSSGETQYF. The CDR3 bases are TGTGCCAGTACCTCGACTAGATCAAGCGGGGAGACCCAGTACTTC. The full variable domain, rest sourced from reference TRBV19 and TRBJ2-5, is DGGITQSPKYLFRKEGQNVTLSCEQNLNHDAMYWYRQDPGQGLRLIYYSQIVNDFQKGDIAEGYSVSREKKESFPLTVTSAQKNPTAFYLCASTSTRSSGETQYFGPGTRLLVL.

This chain joins TRBV5-1 and TRBJ2-3, with D perhaps given as TRBD1 or TRBD2 (5 bases each). V was clipped by 0 bases and J by 7 bases, with 15 bases between them. Germline CDR1 SGHRS, CDR2 YFSETQ. The CDR3 runs to 15 residues. The CDR3 region is CASSLAFGREYTQYF. The CDR3 coding sequence is TGCGCCAGCAGCTTGGCCTTTGGCAGGGAGTATACGCAGTATTTT.

The chain uses TRBV18 and TRBJ1-1; D remains ambiguous. V lost 5 bases and J lost 0, with 13 bases in between. Germline CDR1 and CDR2: KGHSH and LQKENI. CDR3 size: 15 residues. CDR3 loop: CASSAQTGLNTEAFF. The CDR3 nucleotides are TGTGCCAGCTCAGCTCAGACGGGTTTGAACACTGAAGCTTTCTTT.

V usage is TRBV6-5 and J usage is TRBJ2-6; D gene unclear. CDR3 size: 13 residues. From germline, CDR1 is MNHEY and CDR2 SVGAGI. V was trimmed by 7 bases and J by 0 bases, leaving 4 bases between them. CDR3: CASTYSGANVLTF. The CDR3 DNA sequence: TGTGCCAGCACCTACTCTGGGGCCAACGTCCTGACTTTC.

This sequence joins TRBV5-1 and TRBJ2-5; D is undetermined. The length of the CDR3 is 11 residues. Germline CDR1 is SGHRS and CDR2 is YFSETQ. V was clipped by 3 bases and J by 2 bases, with 2 bases between them. The CDR3: CASSSQETQYF. In DNA form, the CDR3 reads TGCGCCAGCAGCTCTCAAGAGACCCAGTACTTC.

In its sample, this clone was seen once. CDR3 in amino acids: CASSVTGDRYNEQFF. CDR3 bases: TGCGCCAGCAGCGTGACAGGGGACCGTTACAATGAGCAGTTCTTC. V and J are TRBV5-1 and TRBJ2-1; 8 nucleotides match TRBD1. With 4 bases clipped from V and 4 bases from J, the junction kept 7 bases outside the gene matches. CDR1 SGHRS and CDR2 YFSETQ come from the germline V gene. The CDR3 runs 15 residues.

The rearrangement joins TRBV5-6 to TRBJ1-2; 10 bases align to TRBD1. CDR1 SGHDT and CDR2 YYEEEE come from the germline V gene. Losses at the gene ends were 2 bases for V and 8 bases for J; bases not matched to a gene: 12. CDR3 length equals 16 residues. CDR3 sequence (DNA): TGTGCCAGCAGCTTCTATCCGGGACAGGGGACGAGGGGCTACACCTTC. Its protein product is CASSFYPGQGTRGYTF. Variable domain in full (rest from reference TRBV5-6 and TRBJ1-2): DAGVTQSPTHLIKTRGQQVTLRCSPKSGHDTVSWYQQALGQGPQFIFQYYEEEERQRGNFPDRFSGHQFPNYSSELNVNALLLGDSALYLCASSFYPGQGTRGYTFGSGTRLTVV.

The chain carries TRBV7-9 and TRBJ2-7, with D possibly matching TRBD2 (5 bases). Germline V gives CDR1 SEHNR, CDR2 FQNEAQ (reference sequence). The CDR3 is 17 amino acids. V was shortened by 1 base and J by 7 bases, with 23 bases between the two germline ends. Here the CDR3 DNA reads TGTGCCAGCAGCTTAGGAAGTCTGGCCCTGACACCGGGGGAGCAGTACTTC. Translating gives CASSLGSLALTPGEQYF.

J is TRBJ1-2 and V is TRBV18, with TRBD1 identical over 8 bases. The junction had 5 bases not matched to a gene; V was cut back by 2 bases and J by 3 bases. Germline CDR1 and CDR2: KGHSH and LQKENI. This CDR3 has 15 residues. The chain's CDR3 is CASSPGPQGDYGYTF. The CDR3 DNA reads TGTGCCAGCTCACCAGGACCACAGGGGGACTATGGCTACACCTTC.

The V call is TRBV29-1, the J call TRBJ1-1, with 8 positions matching TRBD1. CDR3 size: 13 residues. CDR1 and CDR2 from the germline V gene are SQVTM and ANQGSEA. Losses at the gene ends were 6 bases for V and 2 bases for J; bases not matched to a gene: 5. The CDR3 DNA follows: TGCAGCGTCTCCGACAGGGGAAACACTGAAGCTTTCTTT. Translation: CSVSDRGNTEAFF.

This rearrangement joins TRBV7-2 to TRBJ1-3; D call uncertain. Deletions cut 3 bases from V and 0 bases from J, with 6 bases between. The CDR3 totals 14 residues. Germline assignment: CDR1 SGHTA and CDR2 FQGNSA. CDR3 residues: CASSLSSSGNTIYF. The CDR3 bases are TGTGCCAGCAGCTTGTCTAGCTCTGGAAACACCATATATTTT.

This clone has only one observation. The chain recombines TRBV28 with TRBJ1-5; a weak D match, TRBD1 (6 bases). Looked up from germline, CDR1 is MDHEN and CDR2 is SYDVKM. With 3 bases removed from V and 2 bases from J, the gap between germline ends came to 11 bases. There are 15 residues in the CDR3. In DNA form, the CDR3 reads TGTGCCAGCAGTTTCACAGGGATGGGCAATCAGCCCCAGCATTTT. Its translation: CASSFTGMGNQPQHF.

This clone was recorded a few times. This chain joins TRBV5-1 and TRBJ2-1; tentative D call: TRBD2 (6 bases). V lost 0 bases and J lost 5, with 6 bases in between. From germline, CDR1 is SGHRS and CDR2 YFSETQ. This CDR3 is built from 13 residues. The CDR3 DNA sequence: TGCGCCAGCAGCTTGGGGACTAACAATGAGCAGTTCTTC. Translated, it gives CASSLGTNNEQFF.

The chain links TRBV19 to TRBJ1-2, with D unclear. Trimming removed 5 bases from V and 2 bases from J, with 12 bases in between. The CDR3 has 14 amino acids. Germline loops: CDR1 LNHDA, CDR2 SQIVND (reference sequence). The CDR3 sequence is CASSLPSCNYGYTF. In DNA form, the CDR3 reads TGTGCCAGTAGTCTTCCGAGCTGCAACTATGGCTACACCTTC.